The sequence of this TCR beta chain was determined in a study of T cell repertoires in cytomegalovirus infection. The wider study: Matching HLA type, along with CMV infection, was indicated by public TCR beta signatures.

This clonotype was detected ten times or more. V was trimmed by 7 bases and J by 3 bases, leaving 23 bases between them. Germline loops: CDR1 SGHTA, CDR2 FQGNSA. CDR3 size: 17 residues. From the reads, TCRdb called clonotypes with MiXCR, one entry per CDR3 protein. The top ten hold about 3.9% of the sample, which has some 320,000 distinct CDR3 sequences, 8% to 10% seen once. The clonotype was recovered from a human donor in good health (CMV status not recorded). Some clones in this sample may be carry-over from other donors' samples. Sequencing used PBMCs. This chain joins TRBV7-2 and TRBJ2-3; D might be TRBD1 or TRBD2, each matching 5 bases. The CDR3 DNA reads as TGTGCCAGCACCCTTGATATTGGCTGGGGCGGGACAGATACGCAGTATTTT. This gives the protein CASTLDIGWGGTDTQYF. Drawing the rest from reference TRBV7-2 and TRBJ2-3, the complete variable domain is GAGVSQSPSNKVTEKGKDVELRCDPISGHTALYWYRQSLGQGLEFLIYFQGNSAPDKSGLPSDRFSAERTGGSVSTLTIQRTQQEDSAVYLCASTLDIGWGGTDTQYFGPGTRLTVL.